The 4 T cell receptor beta chains listed next were all sequenced from one sample in a study of CD4+ T cells in melanoma (dated by TCRdb to the early 2020s). Libraries were constructed by the immunoSEQ multiplex PCR assay. TCRdb obtained this table from immuneACCESS and retained in-frame rearrangements with V and J assigned. These tables miss some clones; where compared with another copy, unresolved V genes account for less than half of the shortfall, and the remainder is unexplained. For this sample there are some 13,000 clones; approximately 70% appear just once. The top ten clones comprise about a tenth of the sample. Sequenced input: cells from a culture (not recorded whether cultured in vitro). The receptors shown here come from a human donor with melanoma.

The rearrangement links TRBV7-2 to TRBJ1-2; tentatively, D is TRBD1 (5 bases). This CDR3 has 14 amino acids. From germline, CDR1 is SGHTA and CDR2 FQGNSA. With 2 bases removed from V and 4 bases from J, the gap between germline ends came to 11 bases. Written as DNA, the CDR3 is TGTGCCAGCAGCTTATTGGGCGGGACCTATGGCTACACCTTC. Translating gives CASSLLGGTYGYTF.

The V gene is TRBV4-1, the J gene TRBJ2-7, with D uncertain. CDR3 length: 15 amino acids. Germline V gene sequence: CDR1 MGHRA, CDR2 YSYEKL. The V end lost 4 bases, the J end lost 2 bases, and 15 bases lay between the germline ends. The CDR3 spells CASSLIKGPAYEQYF. The CDR3 nucleotides read TGCGCCAGCAGCCTAATTAAAGGGCCTGCCTACGAGCAGTACTTC.

The rearrangement joins TRBV2 to TRBJ2-1; D possibly corresponds to TRBD2 (6 bases). The V end was cut by 8 bases, the J end by 12 bases, with 20 bases between. From germline, CDR1 is SNHLY and CDR2 FYNNEI. CDR3 length equals 13 residues. DNA of the CDR3: TGTGCCAGCGTAGCCGACGCGGGGCAAGGGCAGTTCTTC. It translates to CASVADAGQGQFF.

V and J are TRBV9 and TRBJ2-1, with D unresolved. V was pared by 3 bases and J by 10 bases, with 20 bases between. The CDR3 has 15 amino acids. Germline values: CDR1 SGDLS, CDR2 YYNGEE. This CDR3 reads CASSAVPGLQPEQFF. The CDR3 DNA is TGTGCCAGCAGCGCCGTCCCGGGTCTCCAGCCGGAGCAGTTCTTC.